These 3 T cell receptor beta chains came from one sample sequenced in a study of vaccination effects on CD4 cells after COVID-19. Method: immunoSEQ multiplex PCR; TCRdb's copy keeps in-frame clones and lacks some. The table has more than 50,000 clones, 76% seen once. No antigen is known for these receptors. Using viral peptide pools, the ViraFEST assay grew out antigen-specific CD4+ T cells prior to sequencing. The culture ran for about 11 days, and then CD4+ T cells were isolated. Each participant was given two doses of one vaccine (BNT162b2 or mRNA-1273). The material was CD4+ T cells from PBMCs cultured with HCoV-OC43 spike peptides, obtained after COVID-19 vaccination. Regarding subset: HCoV-OC43 spike overlapping peptide pool stimulation. These receptors were taken from a human donor who received a COVID-19 vaccine.

The V call is TRBV12-5, the J call TRBJ1-5; no reliable D call. The V gene lost 0 bases and the J gene lost 6 bases, with 18 bases spanning the gap. The CDR3 contains 17 residues. Germline V CDR1 and CDR2: LGHNT, FRNRAP. The CDR3 bases are TGTGCTAGTGGTTTGGTGACCGGACCAACGTCCACTCAGCCCCAGCATTTT. Translation gives CASGLVTGPTSTQPQHF.

This clone has just one count. The gene calls are TRBV5-1 and TRBJ2-5; a possible D gene is TRBD2 (6 bases). This CDR3 has 15 residues. CDR1 is SGHRS and CDR2 is YFSETQ in the germline V gene. V shed 4 bases and J shed 7 bases, with 20 bases lying between them. Written as DNA, the CDR3 is TGCGCCAGCAGCGTACTACCGGGACTCGACGGGACCCAGTACTTC. Amino acid sequence: CASSVLPGLDGTQYF.

This chain's CDR3 is CASSSRGTSGDFNGELFF. DNA for the CDR3: TGTGCCAGCAGCTCCAGAGGGACTAGCGGGGATTTTAACGGGGAGCTGTTTTTT. This sequence joins TRBV7-9 and TRBJ2-2; 13 bases are a match to TRBD2. The CDR3 runs 18 residues. V lost 4 bases and J lost 7; bases outside the gene matches: 12. Looked up from germline, CDR1 is SEHNR and CDR2 is FQNEAQ (reference sequence).